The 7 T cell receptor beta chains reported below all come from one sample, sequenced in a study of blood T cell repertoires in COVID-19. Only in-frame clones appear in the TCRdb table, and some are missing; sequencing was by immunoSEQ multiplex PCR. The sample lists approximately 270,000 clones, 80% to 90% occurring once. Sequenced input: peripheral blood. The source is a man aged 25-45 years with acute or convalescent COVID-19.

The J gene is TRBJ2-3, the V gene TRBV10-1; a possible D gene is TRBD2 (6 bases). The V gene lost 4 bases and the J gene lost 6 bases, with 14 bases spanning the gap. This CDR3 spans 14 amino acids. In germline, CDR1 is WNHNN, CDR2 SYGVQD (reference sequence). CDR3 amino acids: CASSGGTLRDTQYF. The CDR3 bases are TGCGCCAGCAGTGGAGGGACTCTCAGGGATACGCAGTATTTT.

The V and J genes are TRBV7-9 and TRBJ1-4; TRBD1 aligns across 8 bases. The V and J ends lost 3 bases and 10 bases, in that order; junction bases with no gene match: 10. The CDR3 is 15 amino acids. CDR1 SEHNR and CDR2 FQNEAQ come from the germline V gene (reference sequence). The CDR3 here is CASSLRGQVGGKLFF. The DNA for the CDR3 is TGTGCCAGCAGCTTGAGGGGACAGGTGGGCGGAAAACTGTTTTTT.

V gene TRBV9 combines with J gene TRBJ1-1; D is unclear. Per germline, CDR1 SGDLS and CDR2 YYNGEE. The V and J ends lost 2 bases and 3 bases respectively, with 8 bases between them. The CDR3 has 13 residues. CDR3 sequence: CASSVGGYTEAFF. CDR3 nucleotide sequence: TGTGCCAGCAGCGTTGGCGGTTACACTGAAGCTTTCTTT.

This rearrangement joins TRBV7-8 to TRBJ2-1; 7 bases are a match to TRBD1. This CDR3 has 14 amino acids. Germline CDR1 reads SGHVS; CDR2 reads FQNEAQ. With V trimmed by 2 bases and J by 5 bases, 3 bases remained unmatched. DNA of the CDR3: TGTGCCAGCAGCTTAAGGGACAGCAACAATGAGCAGTTCTTC. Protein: CASSLRDSNNEQFF.

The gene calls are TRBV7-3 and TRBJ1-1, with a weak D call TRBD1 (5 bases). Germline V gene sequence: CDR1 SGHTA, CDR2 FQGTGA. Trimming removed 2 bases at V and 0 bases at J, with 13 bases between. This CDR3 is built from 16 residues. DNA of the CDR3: TGTGCCAGCAGCTTACGGGGGGGATTCATGAACACTGAAGCTTTCTTT. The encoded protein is CASSLRGGFMNTEAFF.

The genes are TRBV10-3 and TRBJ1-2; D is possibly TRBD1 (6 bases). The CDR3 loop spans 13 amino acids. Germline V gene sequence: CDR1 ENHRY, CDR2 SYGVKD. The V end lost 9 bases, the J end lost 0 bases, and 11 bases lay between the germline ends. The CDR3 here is CAISTGTNYGYTF. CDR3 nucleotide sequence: TGTGCCATTTCTACAGGGACTAACTATGGCTACACCTTC.

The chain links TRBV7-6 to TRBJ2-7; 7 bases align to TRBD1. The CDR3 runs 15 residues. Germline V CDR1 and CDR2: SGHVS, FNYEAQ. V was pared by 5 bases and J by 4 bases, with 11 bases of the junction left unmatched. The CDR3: CASSVGTATSYEQYF. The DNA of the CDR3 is TGTGCCAGCAGCGTTGGGACAGCTACTTCTTACGAGCAGTACTTC.